What follows is one T cell receptor (beta chain) and its context. Antigen: not known. The germline CDR1 and CDR2 sequences are SGHRS and YFSETQ. V dropped 0 bases and J dropped 1; count of bases not matched to a gene: 3. The length of the CDR3 is 15 residues. These data come from a study of cytomegalovirus exposure and HLA in healthy donors. General study points: Specificity of a few CMV-associated chains for CMV antigens was verified in vitro. Cytomegalovirus-associated TCR beta chains were listed, numbering more than 150. An analysis done earlier found most TCR beta V segments productive about 90% or about 30% of the time.

Amplification used 60 Vbeta primers and 13 Jbeta primers. Sequenced by immunoSEQ multiplex PCR; TCRdb stores in-frame clones only, minus some. The sample gives about 160,000 clones, around 80% of which show up once; 1.4% is in the top ten. Sequenced sample: PBMCs. This TCR derives from a male donor in good health and CMV-seronegative. The rearrangement joins TRBV5-1 to TRBJ2-5, with 7 bases lining up with TRBD1. Here the CDR3 reads CASSLATGAQETQYF. CDR3 sequence (DNA): TGCGCCAGCAGCTTGGCCACAGGGGCCCAAGAGACCCAGTACTTC.